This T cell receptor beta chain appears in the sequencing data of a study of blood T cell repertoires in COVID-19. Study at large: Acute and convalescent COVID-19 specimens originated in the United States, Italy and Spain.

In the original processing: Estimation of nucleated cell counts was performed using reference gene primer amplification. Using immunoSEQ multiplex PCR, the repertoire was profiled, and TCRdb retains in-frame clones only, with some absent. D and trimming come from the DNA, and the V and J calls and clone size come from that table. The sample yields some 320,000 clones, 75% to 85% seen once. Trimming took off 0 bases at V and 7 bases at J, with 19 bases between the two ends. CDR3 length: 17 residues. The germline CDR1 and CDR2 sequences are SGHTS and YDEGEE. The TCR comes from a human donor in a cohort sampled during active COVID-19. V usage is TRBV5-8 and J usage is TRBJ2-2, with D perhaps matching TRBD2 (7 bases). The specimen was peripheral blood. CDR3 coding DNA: TGTGCCAGCAGCTTGGCCGTAAGGGGGGGCCTCGGCGGGGAGCTGTTTTTT. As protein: CASSLAVRGGLGGELFF.